These T cell receptor beta chains were read from a single sample in a study of cytomegalovirus exposure and HLA in healthy donors. Profiling relied on immunoSEQ multiplex PCR, and the TCRdb table lists in-frame clones only, not all of them. The repertoire includes about 210,000 clones, more than 75% of them detected once, and around 14% sits in the top ten. Material: PBMCs. These receptors were collected from a woman aged 25 to 39 in good health and CMV-seropositive. Each CDR3 is given with its conserved first and last residue. Each record gives: V gene, J gene, D gene, clone size, CDR3 length, CDR3 DNA, CDR3 protein. D genes are given only for firm matches. A clone size is listed for some rows: how often the clone was seen (once, few, many), or a class if it is expanded.

v_call: TRBV6-1
j_call: TRBJ2-1
d_call: -
clone_size: -
cdr3_length: 15
cdr3_nt: TGTGCCAGCAGTGAGATAGGGACCGGCGGGGATGAGCAGTTCTTC
cdr3_aa: CASSEIGTGGDEQFF

v_call: TRBV4-1
j_call: TRBJ1-1
d_call: -
clone_size: -
cdr3_length: 14
cdr3_nt: TGCGCCAGCAGCCGAGCCGGGCCCGAGGGTGAAGCTTTCTTT
cdr3_aa: CASSRAGPEGEAFF

v_call: TRBV11-2
j_call: TRBJ2-7
d_call: -
clone_size: once
cdr3_length: 15
cdr3_nt: TGTGCCAGCAGCTTAATTTCTGGGCCCAACTACGAGCAGTACTTC
cdr3_aa: CASSLISGPNYEQYF

v_call: TRBV7-2
j_call: TRBJ2-3
d_call: -
clone_size: once
cdr3_length: 15
cdr3_nt: TGTGCCAGCAGCCCGCAATCGGGAGACACAGATACGCAGTATTTT
cdr3_aa: CASSPQSGDTDTQYF

v_call: TRBV5-1
j_call: TRBJ1-2
d_call: TRBD1
clone_size: few
cdr3_length: 12
cdr3_nt: TGCGCCAGCAGCGGGGACAGCTATGGCTACACCTTC
cdr3_aa: CASSGDSYGYTF

v_call: TRBV28
j_call: TRBJ2-5
d_call: -
clone_size: -
cdr3_length: 12
cdr3_nt: TGTGCCACACAGGGGGGGAGGGAGACCCAGTACTTC
cdr3_aa: CATQGGRETQYF

v_call: TRBV28
j_call: TRBJ1-1
d_call: -
clone_size: once
cdr3_length: 13
cdr3_nt: TGTGCCAGCAGTTTCGCGGGGGCCGGGGGAGCTTTCTTT
cdr3_aa: CASSFAGAGGAFF

v_call: TRBV7-2
j_call: TRBJ2-7
d_call: TRBD1
clone_size: -
cdr3_length: 16
cdr3_nt: TGTGCCAGCAGCTTAGTTGGGACAGGGACTATCTACGAGCAGTACTTC
cdr3_aa: CASSLVGTGTIYEQYF

v_call: TRBV7-9
j_call: TRBJ2-1
d_call: -
clone_size: -
cdr3_length: 14
cdr3_nt: TGTGCCAGCAGCTTCGAGGGGGCCTACAATGAGCAGTTCTTC
cdr3_aa: CASSFEGAYNEQFF

v_call: TRBV5-1
j_call: TRBJ1-1
d_call: -
clone_size: -
cdr3_length: 14
cdr3_nt: TGCGCCAGCAGCCCGGGACGGGGGGACACTGAAGCTTTCTTT
cdr3_aa: CASSPGRGDTEAFF

v_call: TRBV6-5
j_call: TRBJ1-2
d_call: -
clone_size: few
cdr3_length: 11
cdr3_nt: TGTGCCAGCCGGAGAGACTATGGCTACACCTTC
cdr3_aa: CASRRDYGYTF

v_call: TRBV28
j_call: TRBJ1-1
d_call: -
clone_size: few
cdr3_length: 12
cdr3_nt: TGTGCCAGCAGTTTTTGGGGGGCTGAAGCTTTCTTT
cdr3_aa: CASSFWGAEAFF

v_call: TRBV5-1
j_call: TRBJ2-2
d_call: TRBD1
clone_size: -
cdr3_length: 16
cdr3_nt: TGCGCCAGCAGCCACGGTCCGGGACAGGGACCGGGGGAGCTGTTTTTT
cdr3_aa: CASSHGPGQGPGELFF

v_call: TRBV5-1
j_call: TRBJ2-3
d_call: -
clone_size: -
cdr3_length: 15
cdr3_nt: TGCGCCAGCAGCCATGACAGTACTAGCACAGATACGCAGTATTTT
cdr3_aa: CASSHDSTSTDTQYF

v_call: TRBV5-1
j_call: TRBJ1-2
d_call: TRBD1
clone_size: -
cdr3_length: 12
cdr3_nt: TGCGCCAGCAGCGAACAGGGGAGTGGCTACACCTTC
cdr3_aa: CASSEQGSGYTF

v_call: TRBV5-4
j_call: TRBJ2-2
d_call: -
clone_size: -
cdr3_length: 15
cdr3_nt: TGTGCCAGCAGCTTATCCGGGGGGAACACCGGGGAGCTGTTTTTT
cdr3_aa: CASSLSGGNTGELFF

v_call: TRBV11-2
j_call: TRBJ2-5
d_call: -
clone_size: few
cdr3_length: 13
cdr3_nt: TGTGCCAGCAGCTTAGACAGAGGAGAGACCCAGTACTTC
cdr3_aa: CASSLDRGETQYF

v_call: TRBV4-3
j_call: TRBJ2-1
d_call: TRBD1
clone_size: -
cdr3_length: 13
cdr3_nt: TGCGCCAGCAGCCGGGACAGGGAGAATGAGCAGTTCTTC
cdr3_aa: CASSRDRENEQFF

v_call: TRBV12-5
j_call: TRBJ1-5
d_call: -
clone_size: -
cdr3_length: 13
cdr3_nt: TGTGCTAGTGTCTTCTATAGCAATCAGCCCCAGCATTTT
cdr3_aa: CASVFYSNQPQHF

v_call: TRBV18
j_call: TRBJ1-1
d_call: -
clone_size: -
cdr3_length: 15
cdr3_nt: TGTGCCAGCTCACCACGGGAGGGGTTATACACTGAAGCTTTCTTT
cdr3_aa: CASSPREGLYTEAFF

v_call: TRBV5-1
j_call: TRBJ2-2
d_call: -
clone_size: -
cdr3_length: 14
cdr3_nt: TGCGCCAGCAAACAGGGTCGAGTTGGCGGGGAGCTGTTTTTT
cdr3_aa: CASKQGRVGGELFF

v_call: TRBV5-1
j_call: TRBJ2-7
d_call: TRBD2
clone_size: -
cdr3_length: 17
cdr3_nt: TGCGCCAGCAGCTCGTCAAAGCCGGGACTAGCGGGGAAGGAGCAGTACTTC
cdr3_aa: CASSSSKPGLAGKEQYF

v_call: TRBV5-6
j_call: TRBJ2-3
d_call: TRBD1
clone_size: -
cdr3_length: 14
cdr3_nt: TGTGCCAGCAGCTGGGGGACAGAGTCAGATACGCAGTATTTT
cdr3_aa: CASSWGTESDTQYF

v_call: TRBV6-5
j_call: TRBJ2-3
d_call: -
clone_size: few
cdr3_length: 14
cdr3_nt: TGTGCCAGCAGTTCGGGGGAAAGCACAGATACGCAGTATTTT
cdr3_aa: CASSSGESTDTQYF

v_call: TRBV5-4
j_call: TRBJ2-5
d_call: -
clone_size: -
cdr3_length: 14
cdr3_nt: TGTGCCAGCAGCTTGGGCGGGGCTCAAGAGACCCAGTACTTC
cdr3_aa: CASSLGGAQETQYF

v_call: TRBV5-1
j_call: TRBJ2-3
d_call: -
clone_size: -
cdr3_length: 14
cdr3_nt: TGCGCCAGCAGCTTACTAGGCCTCACAGATACGCAGTATTTT
cdr3_aa: CASSLLGLTDTQYF

v_call: TRBV5-6
j_call: TRBJ2-1
d_call: TRBD1
clone_size: -
cdr3_length: 14
cdr3_nt: TGTGCCAGCAGCTTCGGCAGGGGGCGAATTGAGCAGTTCTTC
cdr3_aa: CASSFGRGRIEQFF

v_call: TRBV29-1
j_call: TRBJ2-3
d_call: TRBD2
clone_size: -
cdr3_length: 14
cdr3_nt: TGCAGCGTCAACCCGACTAGCAGCACAGATACGCAGTATTTT
cdr3_aa: CSVNPTSSTDTQYF

v_call: TRBV9
j_call: TRBJ2-1
d_call: TRBD2
clone_size: -
cdr3_length: 17
cdr3_nt: TGTGCCAGCAGCCTAAGGGTAGCGGGGGCCTCTTACAATGAGCAGTTCTTC
cdr3_aa: CASSLRVAGASYNEQFF

v_call: TRBV7-8
j_call: TRBJ1-5
d_call: -
clone_size: -
cdr3_length: 14
cdr3_nt: TGTGCCAGCAGCTCCGACAGTAACAATCAGCCCCAGCATTTT
cdr3_aa: CASSSDSNNQPQHF

v_call: TRBV30
j_call: TRBJ2-1
d_call: -
clone_size: -
cdr3_length: 12
cdr3_nt: TGTGCCCACGAGAGCTCCTACAATGAGCAGTTCTTC
cdr3_aa: CAHESSYNEQFF

v_call: TRBV7-8
j_call: TRBJ2-1
d_call: TRBD2
clone_size: -
cdr3_length: 17
cdr3_nt: TGTGCCAGCACTTGGCTAGCGGGAGGAGCGGTTTACAATGAGCAGTTCTTC
cdr3_aa: CASTWLAGGAVYNEQFF

v_call: TRBV6-5
j_call: TRBJ2-1
d_call: -
clone_size: -
cdr3_length: 12
cdr3_nt: TGTGCCAGCACCAGGACGGGGGATGAGCAGTTCTTC
cdr3_aa: CASTRTGDEQFF

v_call: TRBV7-2
j_call: TRBJ2-7
d_call: TRBD2
clone_size: -
cdr3_length: 14
cdr3_nt: TGTGCCAGCAGCCCTAGCGGGAGGATGTACGAGCAGTACTTC
cdr3_aa: CASSPSGRMYEQYF

v_call: TRBV10-1
j_call: TRBJ2-7
d_call: -
clone_size: -
cdr3_length: 13
cdr3_nt: TGCGCCAGCAGTGAGTCCGCGGGGTACGAGCAGTACTTC
cdr3_aa: CASSESAGYEQYF

v_call: TRBV11-2
j_call: TRBJ1-1
d_call: TRBD1
clone_size: once
cdr3_length: 17
cdr3_nt: TGTGCCAGCAGCCCTCCTCGTGGTCAGGGGGGGAACACTGAAGCTTTCTTT
cdr3_aa: CASSPPRGQGGNTEAFF

v_call: TRBV6-1
j_call: TRBJ1-5
d_call: TRBD1
clone_size: -
cdr3_length: 17
cdr3_nt: TGTGCCAGCAGTGCAGGGGGTACGTCCCATAGCAATCAGCCCCAGCATTTT
cdr3_aa: CASSAGGTSHSNQPQHF

v_call: TRBV28
j_call: TRBJ1-1
d_call: TRBD1
clone_size: -
cdr3_length: 16
cdr3_nt: TGTGCCAGCAGTTTATGGACAGGGACCGTTGGCACTGAAGCTTTCTTT
cdr3_aa: CASSLWTGTVGTEAFF

v_call: TRBV11-3
j_call: TRBJ2-1
d_call: -
clone_size: -
cdr3_length: 16
cdr3_nt: TGTGCCAGCAGCCCCCGTTCAGGGATTAGTATCAATGAGCAGTTCTTC
cdr3_aa: CASSPRSGISINEQFF